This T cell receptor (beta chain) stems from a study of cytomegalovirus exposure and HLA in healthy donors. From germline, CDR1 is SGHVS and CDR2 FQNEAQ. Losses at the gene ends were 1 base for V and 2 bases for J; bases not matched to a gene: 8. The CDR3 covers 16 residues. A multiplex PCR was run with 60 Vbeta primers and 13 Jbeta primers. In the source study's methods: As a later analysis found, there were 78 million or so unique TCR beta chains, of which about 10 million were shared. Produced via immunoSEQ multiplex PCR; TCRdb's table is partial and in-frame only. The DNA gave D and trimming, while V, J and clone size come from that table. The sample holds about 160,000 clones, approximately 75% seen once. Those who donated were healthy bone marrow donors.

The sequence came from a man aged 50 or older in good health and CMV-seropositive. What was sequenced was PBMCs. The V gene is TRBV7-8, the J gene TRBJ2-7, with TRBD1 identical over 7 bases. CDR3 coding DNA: TGTGCCAGCAGCTTAGAAGCAGGGGGTGGCCCCTACGAGCAGTACTTC. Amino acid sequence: CASSLEAGGGPYEQYF.